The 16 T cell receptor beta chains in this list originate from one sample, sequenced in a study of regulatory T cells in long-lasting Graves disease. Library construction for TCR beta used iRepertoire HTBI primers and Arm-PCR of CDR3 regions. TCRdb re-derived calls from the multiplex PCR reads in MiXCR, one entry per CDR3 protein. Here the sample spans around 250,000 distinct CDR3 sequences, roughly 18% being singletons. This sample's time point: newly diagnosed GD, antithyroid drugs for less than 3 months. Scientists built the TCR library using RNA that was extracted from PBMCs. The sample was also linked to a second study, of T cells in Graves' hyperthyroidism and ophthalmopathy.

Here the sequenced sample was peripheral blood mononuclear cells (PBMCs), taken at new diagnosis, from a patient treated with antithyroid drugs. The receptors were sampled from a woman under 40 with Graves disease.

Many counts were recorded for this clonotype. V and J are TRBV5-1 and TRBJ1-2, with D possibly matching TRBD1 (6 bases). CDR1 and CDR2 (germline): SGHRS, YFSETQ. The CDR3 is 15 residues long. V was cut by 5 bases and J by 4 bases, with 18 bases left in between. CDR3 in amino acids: CASSPSGGGGYGYTF. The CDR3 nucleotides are TGCGCCAGCAGTCCCAGCGGGGGCGGTGGCTATGGCTACACCTTC.

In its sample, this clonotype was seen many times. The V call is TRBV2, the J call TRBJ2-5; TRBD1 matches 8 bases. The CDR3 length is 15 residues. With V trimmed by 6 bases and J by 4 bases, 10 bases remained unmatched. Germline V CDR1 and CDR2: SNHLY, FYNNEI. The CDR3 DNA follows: TGTGCCAGCAGCCCCAGACAGGGGAGCCCAGAGACCCAGTACTTC. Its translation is CASSPRQGSPETQYF.

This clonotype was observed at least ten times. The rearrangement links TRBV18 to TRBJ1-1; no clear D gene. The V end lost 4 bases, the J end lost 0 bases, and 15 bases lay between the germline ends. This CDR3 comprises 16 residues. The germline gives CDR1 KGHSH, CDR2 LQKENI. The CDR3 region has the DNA TGTGCCAGCTCACTCCTCCCCCCGGCGATGAACACTGAAGCTTTCTTT. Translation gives CASSLLPPAMNTEAFF.

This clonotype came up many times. The CDR3 spells CASSLRVMGQPTEAFF. Written as DNA, the CDR3 is TGTGCCAGCAGCTTGCGGGTCATGGGGCAACCTACTGAAGCTTTCTTT. The chain links TRBV5-6 to TRBJ1-1; a possible D gene is TRBD1 (5 bases). V lost 1 base and J lost 5, with 18 bases in between. Germline values: CDR1 SGHDT, CDR2 YYEEEE. CDR3 length: 16 residues. The whole variable domain, remainder taken from reference TRBV5-6 and TRBJ1-1, is DAGVTQSPTHLIKTRGQQVTLRCSPKSGHDTVSWYQQALGQGPQFIFQYYEEEERQRGNFPDRFSGHQFPNYSSELNVNALLLGDSALYLCASSLRVMGQPTEAFFGQGTRLTVV.

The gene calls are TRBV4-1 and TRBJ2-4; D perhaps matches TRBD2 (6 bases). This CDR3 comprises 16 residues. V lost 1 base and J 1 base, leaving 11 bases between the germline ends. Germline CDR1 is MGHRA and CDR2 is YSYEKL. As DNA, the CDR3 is TGCGCCAGCAGCCAAGGGGTAGCGGCTGCCAAAAACATTCAGTACTTC. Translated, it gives CASSQGVAAAKNIQYF.

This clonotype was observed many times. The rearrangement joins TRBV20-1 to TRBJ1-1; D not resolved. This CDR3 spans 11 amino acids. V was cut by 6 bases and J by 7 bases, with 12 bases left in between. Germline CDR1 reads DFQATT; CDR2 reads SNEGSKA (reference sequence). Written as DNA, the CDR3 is TGCAGTGCAAATGACGGGTTTGAAGCTTTCTTT. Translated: CSANDGFEAFF.

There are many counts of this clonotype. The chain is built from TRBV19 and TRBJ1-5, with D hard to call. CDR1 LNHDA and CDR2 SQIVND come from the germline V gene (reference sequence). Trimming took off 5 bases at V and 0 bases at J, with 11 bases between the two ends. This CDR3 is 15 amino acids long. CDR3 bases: TGTGCCAGTAGTTACAGCAGGTATAGCAATCAGCCCCAGCATTTT. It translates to CASSYSRYSNQPQHF. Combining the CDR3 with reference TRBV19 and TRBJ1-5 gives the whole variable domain DGGITQSPKYLFRKEGQNVTLSCEQNLNHDAMYWYRQDPGQGLRLIYYSQIVNDFQKGDIAEGYSVSREKKESFPLTVTSAQKNPTAFYLCASSYSRYSNQPQHFGDGTRLSIL.

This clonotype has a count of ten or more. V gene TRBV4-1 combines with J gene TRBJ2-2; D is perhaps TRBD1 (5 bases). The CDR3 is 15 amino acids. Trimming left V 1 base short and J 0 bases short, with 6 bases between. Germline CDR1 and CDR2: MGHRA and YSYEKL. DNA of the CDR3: TGCGCCAGCAGCCAAGGGACAACGAACACCGGGGAGCTGTTTTTT. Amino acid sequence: CASSQGTTNTGELFF.

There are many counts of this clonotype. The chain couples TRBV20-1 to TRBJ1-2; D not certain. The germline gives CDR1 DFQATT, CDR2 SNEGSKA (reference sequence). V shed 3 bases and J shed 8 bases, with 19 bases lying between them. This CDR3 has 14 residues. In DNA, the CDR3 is TGCAGTGCTAGGCGCAGTGCCGCCCGGTCGGGCTACACCTTC. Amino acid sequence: CSARRSAARSGYTF.

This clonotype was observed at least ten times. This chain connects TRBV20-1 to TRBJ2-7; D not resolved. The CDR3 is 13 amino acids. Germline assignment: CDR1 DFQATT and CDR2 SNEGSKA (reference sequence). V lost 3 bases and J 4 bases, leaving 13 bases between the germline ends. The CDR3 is CSASRAADYEQYF. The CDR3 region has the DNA TGCAGTGCTAGTAGGGCGGCGGATTACGAGCAGTACTTC.

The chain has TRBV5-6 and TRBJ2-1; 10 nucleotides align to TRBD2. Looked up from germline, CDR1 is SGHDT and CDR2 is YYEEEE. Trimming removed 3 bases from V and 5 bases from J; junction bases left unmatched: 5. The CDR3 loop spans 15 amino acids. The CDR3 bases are TGTGCCAGCAGCTCGGTCGGACTAGCGGACAATGAGCAGTTCTTC. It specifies CASSSVGLADNEQFF.

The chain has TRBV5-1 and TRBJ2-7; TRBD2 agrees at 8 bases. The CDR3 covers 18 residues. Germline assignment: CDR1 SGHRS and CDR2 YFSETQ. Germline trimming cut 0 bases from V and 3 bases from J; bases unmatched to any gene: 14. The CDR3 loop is CASSLAELGLASNYEQYF. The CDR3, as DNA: TGCGCCAGCAGCTTGGCCGAACTCGGACTAGCTTCGAACTACGAGCAGTACTTC.

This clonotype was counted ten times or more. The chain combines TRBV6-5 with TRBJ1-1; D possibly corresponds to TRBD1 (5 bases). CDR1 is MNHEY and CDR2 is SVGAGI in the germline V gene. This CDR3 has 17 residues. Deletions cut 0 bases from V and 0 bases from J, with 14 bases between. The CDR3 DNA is TGTGCCAGCAGTTACTCGAAGGAGACAGCCATGAACACTGAAGCTTTCTTT. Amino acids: CASSYSKETAMNTEAFF.

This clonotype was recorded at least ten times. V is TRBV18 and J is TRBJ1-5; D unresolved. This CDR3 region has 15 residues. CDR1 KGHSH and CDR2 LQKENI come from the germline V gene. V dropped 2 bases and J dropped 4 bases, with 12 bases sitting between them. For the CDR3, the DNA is TGTGCCAGCTCACCAGGTTTGACCCTTAATCAGCCCCAGCATTTT. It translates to CASSPGLTLNQPQHF.

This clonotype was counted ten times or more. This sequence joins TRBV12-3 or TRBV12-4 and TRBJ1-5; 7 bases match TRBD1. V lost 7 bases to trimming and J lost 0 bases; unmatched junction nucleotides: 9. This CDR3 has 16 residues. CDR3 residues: CASTIWDSYSNQPQHF. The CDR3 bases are TGTGCCAGCACTATATGGGACAGCTATAGCAATCAGCCCCAGCATTTT.

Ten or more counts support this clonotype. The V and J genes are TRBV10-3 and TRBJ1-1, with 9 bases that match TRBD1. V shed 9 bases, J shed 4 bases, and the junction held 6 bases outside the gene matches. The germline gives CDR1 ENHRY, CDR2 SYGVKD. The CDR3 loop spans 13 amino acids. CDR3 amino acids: CAISSQGATEAFF. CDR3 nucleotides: TGTGCCATAAGCTCACAGGGGGCCACTGAAGCTTTCTTT.